Listed here is a single T cell receptor beta chain. This sample was included in a study of T cell changes during pregnancy in multiple sclerosis. This table comes from immunoSEQ multiplex PCR, and its TCRdb copy is limited to in-frame clones, with some not included. The sample holds approximately 59,000 clones, around 91% seen once. This CDR3 comprises 12 residues. V lost 5 bases and J 2 bases, leaving 5 bases between the germline ends. Germline assignment: CDR1 SGHVS and CDR2 FNYEAQ. This receptor was taken from a female donor in good health, enrolled as a control in a pregnancy study. The specimen comprised peripheral blood, sampled in the third trimester of pregnancy. This rearrangement joins TRBV7-6 to TRBJ2-3; no clear D. In nucleotides, the CDR3 is TGTGCCAGCAGCAGAGACACAGATACGCAGTATTTT. This codes for CASSRDTDTQYF.